This T cell receptor (beta chain) was sequenced in a study of blood T cell repertoires in COVID-19. V was pared by 4 bases and J by 5 bases, with 8 bases of the junction left unmatched. The CDR3 sequence is 17 residues long. Germline V CDR1 and CDR2: MNHEY, SMNVEV (reference sequence). Clones were read by immunoSEQ multiplex PCR, and TCRdb kept only the in-frame ones, dropping some. Of around 72,000 clones listed, 87% are singletons. The chain is built from TRBV27 and TRBJ2-4, with 13 bases aligning to TRBD2. The TCR originated in a man between 50 and 59 years old with active COVID-19. The sample was peripheral blood. The CDR3 bases are TGTGCCAGCAGTTCCCCCGGACTAGCGGGGGTTCAAAACATTCAGTACTTC. It encodes CASSSPGLAGVQNIQYF.